A selection of T cell receptor beta chains follows, all from one sample in a study of tumor-infiltrating lymphocytes in oesophageal squamous cell carcinoma. TCRdb analysed the PCR reads with MiXCR anew, one entry per CDR3 protein. There are fewer than 20,000 distinct CDR3 sequences in the sample; roughly 54% occur only once, and 37% lies in the top ten. Material for sequencing was esophageal tumor tissue. The receptors originated from a female donor with esophageal squamous cell carcinoma. CDR3s include the opening cysteine and the closing phenylalanine or tryptophan. Each record gives: J gene, V gene, clone size, D gene, CDR3 protein, CDR3 DNA. D genes are given only for firm matches. Size is omitted from some rows. Given values are once, few, many or a class for expanded clones.

TRBJ2-1	TRBV5-6	.	.	CASSLEGTVSYNEQFF	TGTGCCAGCAGCTTGGAAGGGACCGTCTCCTACAATGAGCAGTTCTTC
TRBJ2-3	TRBV7-3	.	TRBD2	CASSLLAGGTQYF	TGTGCCAGCAGCCTACTAGCGGGGGGTACGCAGTATTTT
TRBJ2-1	TRBV4-2	.	TRBD2	CASSPLSLAGGRNEQFF	TGTGCCAGCAGCCCCTTGAGTTTAGCGGGAGGGAGGAATGAGCAGTTCTTC
TRBJ1-2	TRBV28	.	.	CASSPDSAGYGYTF	TGTGCCAGCAGTCCTGACAGCGCTGGGTATGGCTACACCTTC
TRBJ2-1	TRBV7-6	.	TRBD2	CASSPRRATGGALNNEQFF	TGTGCTAGCAGCCCCCGCAGGGCTACGGGAGGCGCTTTAAACAATGAGCAGTTCTTC
TRBJ2-1	TRBV6-1	once	.	CASRDNSFYNEQFF	TGTGCCAGCAGGGACAACTCATTCTACAATGAGCAGTTCTTC
TRBJ1-2	TRBV7-4	.	TRBD1	CASSPGLGQIYGYTF	TGTGCCAGCAGCCCCGGACTGGGACAGATCTATGGCTACACCTTC
TRBJ1-4	TRBV24-1	few	TRBD1	CATSDPTRGTGDEKLFF	TGTGCCACCAGTGATCCCACCAGGGGGACAGGGGATGAAAAACTGTTTTTT
TRBJ2-7	TRBV7-7	.	TRBD2	CASSLLGTSGRVEQYF	TGTGCTAGCAGCTTATTAGGGACTAGCGGGAGAGTCGAGCAGTACTTC
TRBJ2-3	TRBV7-2	once	TRBD2	CASSTPGSSGRRDTQYF	TGTGCCAGCAGCACCCCAGGGTCTAGCGGGAGGAGGGATACGCAGTATTTT
TRBJ1-1	TRBV19	many	.	CASSRLGGVVDTEAFF	TGTGCCAGTAGTAGGCTAGGGGGAGTAGTGGACACTGAAGCTTTCTTT
TRBJ2-7	TRBV7-2	.	.	CASSLGPSRYEQYF	TGTGCCAGCAGCTTAGGCCCTAGTAGGTACGAGCAGTACTTC
TRBJ1-3	TRBV9	many	TRBD1	CASSKRGQSSGNTIYF	TGTGCCAGCAGCAAACGGGGACAGAGCTCTGGAAACACCATATATTTT
TRBJ1-1	TRBV7-6	few	TRBD1	CASSRTGTAAAFF	TGTGCCAGCAGCCGGACAGGCACGGCCGCGGCTTTCTTT
TRBJ2-3	TRBV7-3	.	.	CASSIGTDTQYF	TGTGCCAGCAGCATAGGCACAGATACGCAGTATTTT
TRBJ1-4	TRBV7-2	.	.	CASSLSADTQFF	TGTGCCAGCAGCTTAAGCGCAGATACGCAGTTTTTT
TRBJ2-7	TRBV7-2	large	.	CASSPGNEQYF	TGTGCCAGCAGCCCCGGCAACGAGCAGTACTTC
TRBJ2-7	TRBV6-1	many	.	CASSPGMGKVALHF	TGTGCCAGCAGCCCGGGGATGGGAAAGGTGGCCCTCCACTTC
TRBJ2-1	TRBV6-1	.	.	CASSSGDNEQFF	TGTGCCAGCAGTTCCGGAGACAATGAGCAGTTCTTC
TRBJ1-2	TRBV7-8	.	.	CASSLELGRSVYTF	TGTGCCAGCAGCTTAGAGCTCGGGAGGAGTGTCTACACCTTC
TRBJ2-1	TRBV7-3	once	TRBD2	CATNRGSGGAGHEQFF	TGTGCCACGAATCGGGGGAGCGGGGGGGCCGGCCATGAGCAGTTCTTC
TRBJ2-1	TRBV5-4	.	.	CASSPGPPNNEQFF	TGTGCCAGCAGCCCGGGACCCCCAAACAATGAGCAGTTCTTC
TRBJ2-7	TRBV11-2	.	.	CASTSAGGKQYF	TGTGCCAGCACCTCGGCGGGCGGGAAGCAGTACTTC
TRBJ1-6	TRBV12-3/TRBV12-4	many	TRBD1	CASSYRGTWQIHSPLHF	TGTGCCAGCAGCTACAGGGGAACCTGGCAGATACATTCACCCCTCCACTTT
TRBJ1-4	TRBV6-5	.	TRBD1	CASGDRVGTNEKLFF	TGTGCCAGCGGGGACAGGGTGGGGACTAATGAAAAACTGTTTTTT
TRBJ2-7	TRBV9	.	.	CASSVEGSSYEQYF	TGTGCCAGCAGCGTAGAGGGGTCGTCCTACGAGCAGTACTTC
TRBJ2-5	TRBV20-1	once	.	CSARGPLHEQYF	TGCAGTGCTAGAGGTCCCCTGCATGAGCAGTACTTC
TRBJ1-4	TRBV7-2	.	TRBD1	CASSVRAGGEKLFF	TGTGCCAGCAGCGTACGGGCAGGGGGAGAAAAACTGTTTTTT
TRBJ2-7	TRBV27	.	TRBD1	CASRGSGTGYEQYF	TGTGCCAGCAGGGGCTCCGGGACAGGATACGAGCAGTACTTC
TRBJ2-1	TRBV24-1	.	TRBD2	CATSDYTRGRSNEQFF	TGTGCCACCAGTGATTATACTCGCGGGAGATCCAATGAGCAGTTCTTC
TRBJ2-7	TRBV7-2	many	.	CASSPTRAYEQYF	TGTGCCAGCAGCCCAACGAGGGCCTACGAGCAGTACTTC
TRBJ1-4	TRBV12-3/TRBV12-4	.	.	CASSLQVNEKLFF	TGTGCCAGCAGTTTACAGGTTAATGAAAAACTGTTTTTT
TRBJ2-7	TRBV28	.	TRBD1	CASRLQLQGYEQYF	TGTGCCAGCAGACTACAGTTACAGGGGTACGAGCAGTACTTC
TRBJ2-5	TRBV7-6	.	TRBD2	CASSTGASGSKTQYF	TGTGCCAGCAGCACAGGGGCTAGCGGGAGTAAGACCCAGTACTTC
TRBJ2-5	TRBV7-9	.	.	CASRTPGHETQYF	TGTGCCAGCAGAACCCCAGGGCACGAGACCCAGTACTTC
TRBJ2-7	TRBV7-8	.	.	CASRPSSSYEQYF	TGTGCCAGCAGACCCTCGAGCTCCTACGAGCAGTACTTC
TRBJ1-5	TRBV6-6	.	TRBD1	CASSYQGDRQPQHF	TGTGCCAGCAGTTACCAAGGGGACAGACAGCCCCAGCATTTT
TRBJ2-5	TRBV7-8	once	.	CASSLGQAAQETQYF	TGTGCCAGCAGCTTAGGCCAAGCGGCCCAAGAGACCCAGTACTTC
TRBJ1-1	TRBV11-2	.	.	CASSLVLNTEAFF	TGTGCCAGCAGCTTAGTGTTGAACACTGAAGCTTTCTTT
TRBJ2-1	TRBV5-6	.	TRBD2	CASASGKLDEQFF	TGTGCCAGCGCTAGCGGGAAATTGGATGAGCAGTTCTTC
TRBJ2-1	TRBV7-1	.	TRBD2	CASSPAPAGGPREQFF	TGTGCCAGCAGCCCCGCACCTGCGGGGGGGCCAAGGGAGCAGTTCTTC
TRBJ2-7	TRBV5-4	.	.	CASIKREGGEDEQYF	TGTGCCAGCATCAAGAGGGAGGGGGGAGAGGACGAGCAGTACTTC
TRBJ2-5	TRBV7-3	.	TRBD2	CASSTWPGGRETQYF	TGTGCCAGCAGCACATGGCCGGGGGGGAGGGAGACCCAGTACTTC
TRBJ2-1	TRBV28	.	TRBD2	CASRRTSGMADEQFF	TGTGCCAGCAGACGGACTAGCGGGATGGCTGATGAGCAGTTCTTC
TRBJ1-5	TRBV12-3/TRBV12-4	medium-sized	TRBD1	CASSKDRSNQPQHF	TGTGCCAGCAGCAAGGACAGGAGCAATCAGCCCCAGCATTTT
TRBJ2-1	TRBV6-1	.	.	CASLQRSSYNEQFF	TGTGCCAGCTTACAGAGGAGCTCCTACAATGAGCAGTTCTTC
TRBJ2-3	TRBV7-2	.	TRBD2	CASSLAFGLAGVGFF	TGTGCCAGCAGCTTAGCCTTTGGACTAGCGGGAGTGGGGTTTTTT
TRBJ2-7	TRBV7-6	.	.	CASSGKGGPYEQYF	TGTGCCAGCAGCGGGAAAGGCGGGCCCTACGAGCAGTACTTC
TRBJ2-1	TRBV7-8	once	TRBD2	CASSPPRGSGRIDEQFF	TGTGCCAGCAGCCCCCCCCGGGGTAGCGGGAGAATCGATGAGCAGTTCTTC
TRBJ2-1	TRBV7-3	many	.	CASSLGGWGEQFF	TGTGCCAGCAGCTTAGGGGGGTGGGGTGAGCAGTTCTTC
TRBJ2-7	TRBV10-3	.	.	CAISTGPNSYEQYF	TGTGCCATTTCAACCGGGCCCAACTCCTACGAGCAGTACTTC
TRBJ2-6	TRBV5-6	few	TRBD2	CASSFGFSGSSAGELYF	TGTGCCAGCAGCTTTGGGTTTAGCGGGAGTTCGGCCGGGGAGCTGTACTTC
TRBJ2-3	TRBV7-9	medium-sized	.	CASSHLGDTSTDTQYF	TGTGCCAGCAGCCACCTTGGGGACACTAGCACAGATACGCAGTATTTT
TRBJ1-2	TRBV7-2	.	.	CASSRLGTSNYGYTF	TGTGCCAGCAGCCGGCTAGGGACAAGCAACTATGGCTACACCTTC